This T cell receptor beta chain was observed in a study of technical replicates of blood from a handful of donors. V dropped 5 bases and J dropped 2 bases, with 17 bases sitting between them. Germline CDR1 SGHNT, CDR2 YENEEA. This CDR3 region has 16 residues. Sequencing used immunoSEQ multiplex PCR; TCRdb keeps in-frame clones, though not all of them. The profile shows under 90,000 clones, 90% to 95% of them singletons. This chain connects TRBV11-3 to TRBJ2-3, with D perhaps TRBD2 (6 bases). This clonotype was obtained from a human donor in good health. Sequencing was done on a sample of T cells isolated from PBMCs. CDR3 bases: TGTGCCAGCAGCCCGGGGGAGCGGGTTTCCACAGATACGCAGTATTTT. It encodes CASSPGERVSTDTQYF.